Given below is one TCR beta chain in context. Its antigen is as yet unknown. Sequenced by immunoSEQ multiplex PCR; TCRdb stores in-frame clones only, minus some. The sample lists around 100,000 clones, just over 90% occurring once. This sample is part of a study of graft-versus-host responses after intestinal transplantation. Study background: Recipients got multivisceral, liver-intestinal, or isolated intestinal transplants. Among the recipients, all got anti-thymocyte globulin induction and then tacrolimus and steroids for about 3 years.

V lost 5 bases to trimming and J lost 7 bases, with 14 bases between them. The germline CDR1 and CDR2 sequences are LNHDA and SQIVND (reference sequence). The CDR3 has 13 amino acids. Regarding the study as a whole: GvH clones were identified in recipient marrow, with some first appearing in ileum or blood. Early post-transplant falls in HvG clones accompanied the peak levels of circulating GvH clones.

The TCR was taken from a human donor who was the organ donor for an intestinal transplant. This sample comprised unstimulated CD4+ T cells sorted from spleen or lymph node cells, obtained before transplant. V and J are TRBV19 and TRBJ1-2; no reliable D call. CDR3: CASSPHGLSGYTF. The CDR3 DNA reads as TGTGCCAGTAGTCCCCATGGGTTGTCTGGCTACACCTTC.